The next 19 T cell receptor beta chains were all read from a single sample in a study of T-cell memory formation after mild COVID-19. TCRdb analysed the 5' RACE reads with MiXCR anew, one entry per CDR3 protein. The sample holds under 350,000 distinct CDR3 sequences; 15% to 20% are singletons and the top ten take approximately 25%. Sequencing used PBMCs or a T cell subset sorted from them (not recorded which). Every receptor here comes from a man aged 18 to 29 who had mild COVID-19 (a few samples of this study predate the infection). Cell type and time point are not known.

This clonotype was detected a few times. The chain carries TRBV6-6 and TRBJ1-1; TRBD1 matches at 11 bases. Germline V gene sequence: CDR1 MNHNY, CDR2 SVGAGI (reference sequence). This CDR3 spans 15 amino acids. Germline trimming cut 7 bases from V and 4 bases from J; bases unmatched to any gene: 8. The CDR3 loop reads CASNFRDRGVTEAFF. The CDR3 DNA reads TGTGCCAGCAACTTCCGGGACAGGGGGGTCACTGAAGCTTTCTTT.

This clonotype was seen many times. Here the CDR3 DNA reads TGTGCCAGCAGTGTCCAGGGGGTCGCTGAAGCTTTCTTT. As protein: CASSVQGVAEAFF. The V gene is TRBV12-3 or TRBV12-4, the J gene TRBJ1-1; 7 nucleotides match TRBD1. Trimming took 5 bases from V and 6 from J; bases not matched to a gene: 6. The CDR3 has 13 amino acids.

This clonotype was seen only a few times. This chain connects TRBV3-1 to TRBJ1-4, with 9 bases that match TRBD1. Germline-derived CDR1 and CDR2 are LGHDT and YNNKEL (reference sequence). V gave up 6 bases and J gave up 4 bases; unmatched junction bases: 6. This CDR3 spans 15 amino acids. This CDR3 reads CASRSGTGFNEKLFF. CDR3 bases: TGTGCCAGCAGGTCCGGGACAGGGTTTAATGAAAAACTGTTTTTT. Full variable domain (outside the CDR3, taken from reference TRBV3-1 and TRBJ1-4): DTAVSQTPKYLVTQMGNDKSIKCEQNLGHDTMYWYKQDSKKFLKIMFSYNNKELIINETVPNRFSPKSPDKAHLNLHINSLELGDSAVYFCASRSGTGFNEKLFFGSGTQLSVL.

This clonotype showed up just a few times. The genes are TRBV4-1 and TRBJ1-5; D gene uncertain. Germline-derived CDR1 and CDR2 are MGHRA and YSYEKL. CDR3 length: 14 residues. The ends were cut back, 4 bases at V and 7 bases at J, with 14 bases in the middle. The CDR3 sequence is CASSPILGSQPQHF. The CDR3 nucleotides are TGCGCCAGCAGCCCAATCCTCGGGTCCCAGCCCCAGCATTTT.

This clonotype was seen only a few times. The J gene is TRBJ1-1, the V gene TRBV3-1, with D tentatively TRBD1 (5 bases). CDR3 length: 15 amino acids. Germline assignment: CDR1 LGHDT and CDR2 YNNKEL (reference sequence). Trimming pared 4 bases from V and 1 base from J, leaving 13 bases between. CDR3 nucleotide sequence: TGTGCCAGCAGCCCAACGGGGGGGACGAACACTGAAGCTTTCTTT. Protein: CASSPTGGTNTEAFF.

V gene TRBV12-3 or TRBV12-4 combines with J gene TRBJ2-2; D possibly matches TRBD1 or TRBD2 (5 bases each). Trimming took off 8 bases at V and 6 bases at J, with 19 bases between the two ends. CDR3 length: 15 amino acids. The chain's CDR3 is CASFDRDGLAGELFF. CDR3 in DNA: TGTGCCAGCTTTGACCGGGACGGATTGGCCGGGGAGCTGTTTTTT.

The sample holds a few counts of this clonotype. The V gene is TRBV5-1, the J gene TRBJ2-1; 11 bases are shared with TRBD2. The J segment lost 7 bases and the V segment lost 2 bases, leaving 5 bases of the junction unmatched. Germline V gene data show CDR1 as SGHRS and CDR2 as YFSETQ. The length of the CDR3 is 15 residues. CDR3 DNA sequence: TGCGCCAGCAGCTTACTAGCGGGGGTTCCAAATGAGCAGTTCTTC. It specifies CASSLLAGVPNEQFF.

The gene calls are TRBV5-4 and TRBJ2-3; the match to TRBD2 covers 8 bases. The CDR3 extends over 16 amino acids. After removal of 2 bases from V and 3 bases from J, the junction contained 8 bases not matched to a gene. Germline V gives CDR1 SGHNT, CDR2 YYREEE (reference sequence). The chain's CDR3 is CASSFYGGGRTDTQYF. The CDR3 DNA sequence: TGTGCCAGCAGCTTTTACGGCGGGGGGCGAACAGATACGCAGTATTTT.

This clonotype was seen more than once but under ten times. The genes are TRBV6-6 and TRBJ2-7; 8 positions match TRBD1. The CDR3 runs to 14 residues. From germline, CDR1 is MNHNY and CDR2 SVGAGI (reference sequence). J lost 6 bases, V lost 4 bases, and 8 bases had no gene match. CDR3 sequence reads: CASSSGTGPGEQYV. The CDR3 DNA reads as TGTGCCAGCAGTTCCGGGACAGGCCCGGGCGAGCAGTACGTC.

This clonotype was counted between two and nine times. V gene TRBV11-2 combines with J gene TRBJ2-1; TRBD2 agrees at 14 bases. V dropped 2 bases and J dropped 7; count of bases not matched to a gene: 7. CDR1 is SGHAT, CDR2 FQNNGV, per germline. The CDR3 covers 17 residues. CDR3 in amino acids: CASSLITGTSGGNEQFF. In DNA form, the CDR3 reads TGTGCCAGCAGCTTAATTACCGGGACTAGCGGGGGTAATGAGCAGTTCTTC. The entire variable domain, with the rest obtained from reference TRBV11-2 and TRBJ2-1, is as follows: EAGVAQSPRYKIIEKRQSVAFWCNPISGHATLYWYQQILGQGPKLLIQFQNNGVVDDSQLPKDRFSAERLKGVDSTLKIQPAKLEDSAVYLCASSLITGTSGGNEQFFGPGTRLTVL.

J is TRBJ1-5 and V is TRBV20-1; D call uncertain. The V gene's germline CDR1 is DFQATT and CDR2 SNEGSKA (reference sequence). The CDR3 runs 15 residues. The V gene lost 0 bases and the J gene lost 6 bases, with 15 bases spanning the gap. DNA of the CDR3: TGCAGTGCTAGAGATCATAAGCGGGGTGGTCAGCCCCAGCATTTT. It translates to CSARDHKRGGQPQHF.

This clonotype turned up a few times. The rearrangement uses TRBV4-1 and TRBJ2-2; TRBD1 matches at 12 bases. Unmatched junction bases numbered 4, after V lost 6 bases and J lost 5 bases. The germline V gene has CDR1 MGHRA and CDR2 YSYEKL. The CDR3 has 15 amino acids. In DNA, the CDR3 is TGCGCCAGCAGGGGGACAGGGGGCCGGACCGGGGAGCTGTTTTTT. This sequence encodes CASRGTGGRTGELFF.

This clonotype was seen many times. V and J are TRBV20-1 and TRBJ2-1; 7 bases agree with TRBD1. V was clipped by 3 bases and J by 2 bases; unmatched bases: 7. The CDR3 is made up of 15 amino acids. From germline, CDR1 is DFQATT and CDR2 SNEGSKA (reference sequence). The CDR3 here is CSARDRTGPYNEQFF. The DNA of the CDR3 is TGCAGTGCTAGGGACCGGACAGGTCCCTACAATGAGCAGTTCTTC.

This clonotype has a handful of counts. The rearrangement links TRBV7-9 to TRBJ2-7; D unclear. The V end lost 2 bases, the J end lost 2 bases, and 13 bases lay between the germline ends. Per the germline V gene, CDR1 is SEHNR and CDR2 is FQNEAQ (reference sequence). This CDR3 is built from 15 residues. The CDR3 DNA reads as TGTGCCAGCAGCTTAAAGGGAACGGGTCCCTACGAGCAGTACTTC. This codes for CASSLKGTGPYEQYF.

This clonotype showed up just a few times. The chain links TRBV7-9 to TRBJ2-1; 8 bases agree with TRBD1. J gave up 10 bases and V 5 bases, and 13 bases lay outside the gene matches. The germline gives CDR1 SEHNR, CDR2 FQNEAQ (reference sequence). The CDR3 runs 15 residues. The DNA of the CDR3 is TGTGCCAGCAGCCACCCCGGACAGGGAATACACGAGCAGTTCTTC. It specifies CASSHPGQGIHEQFF.

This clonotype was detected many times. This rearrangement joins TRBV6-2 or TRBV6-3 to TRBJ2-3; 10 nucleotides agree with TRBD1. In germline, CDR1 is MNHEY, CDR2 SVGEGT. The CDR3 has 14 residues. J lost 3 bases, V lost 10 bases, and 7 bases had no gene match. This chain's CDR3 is CATTTGGMTDTQYF. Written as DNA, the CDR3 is TGTGCCACCACGACAGGGGGCATGACAGATACGCAGTATTTT.

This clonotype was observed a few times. DNA of the CDR3: TGTGCCAGCAGCGTCGGGTCTGCCACCTATGGCTACACCTTC. This translates into CASSVGSATYGYTF. The rearrangement links TRBV9 to TRBJ1-2; D gene uncertain. V lost 2 bases and J lost 4, with 12 bases in between. The CDR3 sequence is 14 residues long. Per the germline V gene, CDR1 is SGDLS and CDR2 is YYNGEE.

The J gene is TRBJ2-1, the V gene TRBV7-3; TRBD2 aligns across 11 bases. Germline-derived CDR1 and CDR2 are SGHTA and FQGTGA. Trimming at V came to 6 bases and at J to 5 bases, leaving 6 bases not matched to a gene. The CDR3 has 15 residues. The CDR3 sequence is CASRASGGLDNEQFF. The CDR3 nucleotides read TGTGCCAGCAGGGCTAGCGGGGGGTTGGACAATGAGCAGTTCTTC.

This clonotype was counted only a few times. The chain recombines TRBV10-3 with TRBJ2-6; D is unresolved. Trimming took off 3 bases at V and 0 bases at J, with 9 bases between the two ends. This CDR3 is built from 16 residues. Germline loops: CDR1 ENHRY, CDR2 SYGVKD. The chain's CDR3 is CAISDLRNSGANVLTF. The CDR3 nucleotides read TGTGCCATCAGTGACTTAAGGAACTCTGGGGCCAACGTCCTGACTTTC.